Sequencing of this T cell receptor (beta chain) was carried out in a study of CD4 and CD8 cells across lung adenocarcinoma regions. The sample holds a few counts of this clonotype. Unmatched junction bases numbered 9, after V lost 4 bases and J lost 12 bases. Germline V gene lookup returns CDR1 MNHEY and CDR2 SVGAGI. This CDR3 contains 14 residues. A single record per CDR3 protein comes from TCRdb applying MiXCR to the PCR reads. This table has around 10,000 distinct CDR3 sequences, 40% to 55% appearing once. The patients had localized lung adenocarcinoma, a non-small cell subtype. This sequence originates from a female donor with lung adenocarcinoma. The CD4 and CD8 labels of this study may be unreliable. The J gene is TRBJ2-1, the V gene TRBV6-5; 10 bases are a match to TRBD2. The specimen sequenced was CD4+ T cells from the margin of a lung tumor. As DNA, the CDR3 is TGTGCCAGCAGTTCGAGCGGGAGGGCCCTAGGGCAGTTCTTC. As protein: CASSSSGRALGQFF.